One and the same sample provided the 32 T cell receptor beta chains below, sequenced in a study of cytomegalovirus exposure and HLA in healthy donors. PCR used 60 Vbeta primers and 13 Jbeta primers. Method: immunoSEQ multiplex PCR; TCRdb's copy keeps in-frame clones and lacks some. There are 100,000 to 150,000 clones in the sample; roughly 74% occur only once, and 4% to 5% lies in the top ten. Sample: PBMCs. The source of these receptors is a woman aged 45 to 65 in good health and CMV-seropositive.

This chain uses TRBV2 with TRBJ2-7; 9 bases agree with TRBD1. Germline CDR1 is SNHLY and CDR2 is FYNNEI. J lost 7 bases, V lost 6 bases, and 7 bases had no gene match. CDR3 size: 13 residues. The DNA for the CDR3 is TGTGCCAGCAGACAACAGGGGGCGCTTGAGCAGTACTTC. Its translation is CASRQQGALEQYF.

The V call is TRBV11-3, the J call TRBJ2-5; D remains ambiguous. Germline CDR1 is SGHNT and CDR2 is YENEEA. CDR3 length: 14 amino acids. V was shortened by 1 base and J by 5 bases, with 11 bases between the two germline ends. The CDR3 DNA follows: TGTGCCAGCAGCTTAGGTCATAACGGGGAGACCCAGTACTTC. It yields the protein CASSLGHNGETQYF.

This rearrangement joins TRBV5-8 to TRBJ2-3; weak D call: TRBD2 (6 bases). The V end was cut by 1 base, the J end by 5 bases, with 11 bases between. Per germline, CDR1 SGHTS and CDR2 YDEGEE. This CDR3 spans 14 amino acids. CDR3 coding DNA: TGTGCCAGCAGCTTGTACGGGAGCCGAGATACGCAGTATTTT. Translating gives CASSLYGSRDTQYF.

J is TRBJ2-1 and V is TRBV5-5; possible D gene TRBD1, 6 bases. The germline V gene encodes CDR1 SGHKS and CDR2 YYEKEE (reference sequence). Between the trimmed V and J ends, which lost 2 bases and 4 bases, there was a span of 10 bases. The CDR3 sequence is 14 residues long. The CDR3 DNA follows: TGTGCCAGCAGCTTACAGGGACGGTACAATGAGCAGTTCTTC. As protein: CASSLQGRYNEQFF.

This chain links TRBV19 with TRBJ1-3, with 7 bases lining up with TRBD1. This CDR3 contains 16 residues. V gave up 5 bases and J gave up 3 bases; unmatched junction bases: 10. From germline, CDR1 is LNHDA and CDR2 SQIVND (reference sequence). CDR3 DNA sequence: TGTGCCAGTAGTCCCCAACAGGGGTTATTTGGAAACACCATATATTTT. It translates to CASSPQQGLFGNTIYF.

The chain carries TRBV11-2 and TRBJ2-3, with 8 bases matching TRBD2. There are 18 residues in the CDR3. The germline CDR1 and CDR2 sequences are SGHAT and FQNNGV. V lost 1 base to trimming and J lost 0 bases; unmatched junction nucleotides: 9. CDR3 DNA: TGTGCCAGCAGCTTAGGAACGGGGGGGACTTATAGCACAGATACGCAGTATTTT. Amino acids: CASSLGTGGTYSTDTQYF.

The rearrangement links TRBV27 to TRBJ2-4, with D maybe TRBD1 (6 bases). Per germline, CDR1 MNHEY and CDR2 SMNVEV (reference sequence). CDR3 length equals 16 residues. V shed 6 bases and J shed 6 bases, with 21 bases lying between them. The CDR3 DNA follows: TGTGCCAGCAGAGAGGAGTACGAGGGGGATAGAAACATTCAGTACTTC. Protein sequence: CASREEYEGDRNIQYF.

The genes are TRBV13 and TRBJ2-5; 11 positions agree with TRBD1. The CDR3 runs 16 residues. Losses at the gene ends were 3 bases for V and 4 bases for J; bases not matched to a gene: 7. In germline, CDR1 is PRHDT, CDR2 FYEKMQ (reference sequence). CDR3 bases: TGTGCCAGCAGCTTTCGCGGACAGGGGGCGGGAGAGACCCAGTACTTC. Protein: CASSFRGQGAGETQYF.

The V gene is TRBV25-1, the J gene TRBJ2-5; 14 bases fit TRBD2. Unmatched junction bases numbered 9, after V lost 4 bases and J lost 5 bases. The CDR3 covers 17 residues. Germline assignment: CDR1 MGHDK and CDR2 SYGVNS. This CDR3 is CASSAGLAGAAGETQYF. The CDR3 DNA reads TGTGCCAGCAGTGCGGGACTAGCGGGGGCCGCTGGGGAGACCCAGTACTTC.

The chain carries TRBV6-1 and TRBJ2-7; no clear D. There are 15 residues in the CDR3. The V end lost 8 bases, the J end lost 1 base, and 18 bases lay between the germline ends. Germline CDR1 reads MNHNS; CDR2 reads SASEGT. Here the CDR3 reads CASGSLGFGSYEQYF. In DNA, the CDR3 is TGTGCCAGCGGGTCCCTCGGGTTTGGGTCCTACGAGCAGTACTTC.

The chain is built from TRBV6-6 and TRBJ1-5, with D uncertain. The CDR3 has 14 residues. With 4 bases removed from V and 3 bases from J, the gap between germline ends came to 10 bases. Looked up from germline, CDR1 is MNHNY and CDR2 is SVGAGI (reference sequence). DNA for the CDR3: TGTGCCAGCAGTTTTTCGGTCCACAATCAGCCCCAGCATTTT. Amino acids: CASSFSVHNQPQHF.

The chain joins TRBV7-9 to TRBJ1-5; perhaps TRBD1 as D (6 bases). The CDR3 is 16 residues long. V dropped 5 bases and J dropped 4 bases, with 18 bases sitting between them. Looked up from germline, CDR1 is SEHNR and CDR2 is FQNEAQ (reference sequence). The CDR3 DNA is TGTGCCAGCAGCCCGTATGGGGGGGCCCCTAATCAGCCCCAGCATTTT. Its translation: CASSPYGGAPNQPQHF.

The chain joins TRBV5-4 to TRBJ2-3; 7 bases are a match to TRBD1. CDR3 size: 15 residues. J lost 1 base, V lost 4 bases, and 6 bases had no gene match. Germline CDR1 SGHNT, CDR2 YYREEE (reference sequence). The CDR3 spells CASSESGTGTDTQYF. In DNA form, the CDR3 reads TGTGCCAGCAGCGAATCCGGGACAGGCACAGATACGCAGTATTTT.

The chain joins TRBV10-3 to TRBJ2-7; 8 bases are shared with TRBD2. This CDR3 has 13 residues. From germline, CDR1 is ENHRY and CDR2 SYGVKD. Trimming took 8 bases from V and 0 from J; bases not matched to a gene: 3. The CDR3 is CAIGRGVSYEQYF. In DNA form, the CDR3 reads TGTGCCATCGGGCGGGGGGTCTCCTACGAGCAGTACTTC.

The CDR3 DNA is TGTGCCAGCAGCGTAGGCGGGAATCAACGTGCCGGGGAGCTGTTTTTT. This codes for CASSVGGNQRAGELFF. The chain couples TRBV9 to TRBJ2-2, with D maybe TRBD2 (6 bases). This CDR3 has 16 amino acids. Per the germline V gene, CDR1 is SGDLS and CDR2 is YYNGEE. Trimming shortened V by 0 bases and J by 6 bases, and 15 bases separated the two germline ends. Based on the CDR3 plus reference TRBV9 and TRBJ2-2, the full variable domain is DSGVTQTPKHLITATGQRVTLRCSPRSGDLSVYWYQQSLDQGLQFLIQYYNGEERAKGNILERFSAQQFPDLHSELNLSSLELGDSALYFCASSVGGNQRAGELFFGEGSRLTVL.

This rearrangement joins TRBV18 to TRBJ1-5; 8 bases agree with TRBD1. The germline V gene has CDR1 KGHSH and CDR2 LQKENI. Unmatched junction bases numbered 5, after V lost 3 bases and J lost 7 bases. The CDR3 contains 14 residues. CDR3 sequence: CASSPSGGWQPQHF. CDR3 bases: TGTGCCAGCTCACCTTCAGGGGGCTGGCAGCCCCAGCATTTT. Looking up the rest from reference TRBV18 and TRBJ1-5 gives the full variable domain: NAGVMQNPRHLVRRRGQEARLRCSPMKGHSHVYWYRQLPEEGLKFMVYLQKENIIDESGMPKERFSAEFPKEGPSILRIQQVVRGDSAAYFCASSPSGGWQPQHFGDGTRLSIL.

The chain couples TRBV7-9 to TRBJ1-2; D gene ambiguous. Per the germline V gene, CDR1 is SEHNR and CDR2 is FQNEAQ (reference sequence). The V end lost 6 bases, the J end lost 6 bases, and 8 bases lay between the germline ends. The CDR3 contains 11 residues. CDR3 region: CASRDYNGYTF. CDR3 DNA sequence: TGTGCCAGCAGAGATTACAATGGCTACACCTTC.

J is TRBJ2-3 and V is TRBV5-1, with TRBD2 matching over 7 bases. The junction had 6 bases not matched to a gene; V was cut back by 3 bases and J by 2 bases. CDR3 length equals 15 residues. Germline V gene data show CDR1 as SGHRS and CDR2 as YFSETQ. CDR3 DNA: TGCGCCAGCAGCTCCGGGACTACCTCCACAGATACGCAGTATTTT. Its protein product is CASSSGTTSTDTQYF.

The chain links TRBV5-1 to TRBJ2-3; 7 bases map to TRBD1. CDR1 SGHRS and CDR2 YFSETQ come from the germline V gene. The CDR3 totals 16 residues. J lost 3 bases, V lost 4 bases, and 11 bases had no gene match. The DNA of the CDR3 is TGCGCCAGCAGCCCGCCTCGACAGGGTGGTACAGATACGCAGTATTTT. This sequence encodes CASSPPRQGGTDTQYF.

Only one count was recorded for this clone. The J gene is TRBJ1-1, the V gene TRBV5-1, with a tentative D call TRBD1 (6 bases). There are 13 residues in the CDR3. The germline V gene encodes CDR1 SGHRS and CDR2 YFSETQ. V shed 3 bases and J shed 9 bases, with 15 bases lying between them. CDR3 nucleotide sequence: TGCGCCAGCAGCTCGACAGGCCAGCCACAAGCTTTCTTT. Translating gives CASSSTGQPQAFF.

In its sample, this clone was seen once. The genes are TRBV6-1 and TRBJ2-7; 7 nucleotides agree with TRBD1. With V trimmed by 4 bases and J by 1 base, 10 bases remained unmatched. This CDR3 has 16 amino acids. CDR1 and CDR2 from the germline V gene are MNHNS and SASEGT. The CDR3 is CASSVLTGVKSYEQYF. The CDR3 DNA sequence: TGTGCCAGCAGTGTTCTCACAGGGGTAAAGTCCTACGAGCAGTACTTC.

The gene calls are TRBV4-2 and TRBJ1-2; TRBD1 aligns across 7 bases. Germline trimming cut 7 bases from V and 5 bases from J; bases unmatched to any gene: 10. The CDR3 contains 14 residues. CDR1 and CDR2 (germline): LGHNA, YNFKEQ. This CDR3 reads CASNKEDRRYGYTF. The CDR3 region has the DNA TGTGCCAGCAACAAGGAGGACAGGAGATATGGCTACACCTTC.

The chain employs TRBV5-1 and TRBJ2-2; 7 bases line up with TRBD1. CDR3 size: 15 residues. Germline values: CDR1 SGHRS, CDR2 YFSETQ. V shed 9 bases and J 3 bases; nucleotides not matched to a gene: 11. The CDR3: CATCQGQTYTGELFF. In nucleotides, the CDR3 is TGCGCCACCTGTCAGGGACAGACCTACACCGGGGAGCTGTTTTTT. Supplemented by reference TRBV5-1 and TRBJ2-2, the full variable domain reads KAGVTQTPRYLIKTRGQQVTLSCSPISGHRSVSWYQQTPGQGLQFLFEYFSETQRNKGNFPGRFSGRQFSNSRSEMNVSTLELGDSALYLCATCQGQTYTGELFFGEGSRLTVL.

The rearrangement joins TRBV13 to TRBJ1-4, with 8 bases identical to TRBD1. CDR3 length equals 20 residues. The V and J ends lost 4 bases and 0 bases, in that order; junction bases with no gene match: 16. Germline V gene sequence: CDR1 PRHDT, CDR2 FYEKMQ (reference sequence). The CDR3 is CASSSTARDRSKSTNEKLFF. CDR3 in DNA: TGTGCCAGCAGCTCGACGGCTAGGGACAGGAGTAAATCAACTAATGAAAAACTGTTTTTT.

The genes are TRBV10-3 and TRBJ2-7, with no clear D. This CDR3 region has 14 residues. The germline V gene encodes CDR1 ENHRY and CDR2 SYGVKD. V lost 4 bases to trimming and J lost 2 bases, with 12 bases between them. CDR3 sequence reads: CAISVFEQTYEQYF. CDR3 bases: TGTGCCATCAGTGTTTTTGAACAGACCTACGAGCAGTACTTC.

The V gene is TRBV18, the J gene TRBJ2-1; possible D gene TRBD2, 6 bases. The CDR3 has 14 amino acids. V was shortened by 8 bases and J by 3 bases, with 14 bases between the two germline ends. Germline V gives CDR1 KGHSH, CDR2 LQKENI. This chain's CDR3 is CASRGLGGYNEQFF. For the CDR3, the DNA is TGTGCCAGCCGAGGTTTGGGAGGCTACAATGAGCAGTTCTTC.

This chain uses TRBV7-9 with TRBJ1-3; no definite D call. V lost 3 bases, J lost 11 bases, and 11 bases lay in between. Germline CDR1 and CDR2: SEHNR and FQNEAQ (reference sequence). There are 12 residues in the CDR3. CDR3 protein: CASSFGQASIYF. The DNA for the CDR3 is TGTGCCAGCAGCTTCGGTCAGGCTTCCATATATTTT.

Here the CDR3 reads CASSLSPGQAVHDYGYTF. As DNA, the CDR3 is TGTGCCAGCAGCTTAAGTCCGGGACAGGCCGTTCACGACTATGGCTACACCTTC. The V call is TRBV7-9, the J call TRBJ1-2; 8 nucleotides line up with TRBD1. V shed 2 bases, J shed 3 bases, and the junction held 14 bases outside the gene matches. In germline, CDR1 is SEHNR, CDR2 FQNEAQ (reference sequence). This CDR3 has 18 amino acids.

V usage is TRBV29-1 and J usage is TRBJ2-5, with TRBD1 matching over 7 bases. The length of the CDR3 is 13 residues. The germline V gene encodes CDR1 SQVTM and CDR2 ANQGSEA. V shed 7 bases and J 1 base; nucleotides not matched to a gene: 6. The CDR3, as DNA: TGCAGCGGGGGACAGCCTTCCCAAGAGACCCAGTACTTC. Encoded protein: CSGGQPSQETQYF. Variable domain in full (rest from reference TRBV29-1 and TRBJ2-5): SAVISQKPSRDICQRGTSLTIQCQVDSQVTMMFWYRQQPGQSLTLIATANQGSEATYESGFVIDKFPISRPNLTFSTLTVSNMSPEDSSIYLCSGGQPSQETQYFGPGTRLLVL.

The chain carries TRBV6-4 and TRBJ2-7; D not resolved. Trimming took off 6 bases at V and 2 bases at J, with 17 bases between the two ends. There are 15 residues in the CDR3. CDR1 is MRHNA, CDR2 SNTAGT, per germline. CDR3 residues: CASSPSASQTYEQYF. The CDR3 nucleotides are TGTGCCAGCAGCCCCTCCGCGAGTCAAACCTACGAGCAGTACTTC.

This clone was found a few times. This chain connects TRBV5-6 to TRBJ1-6, with unresolved D. This CDR3 is built from 15 residues. Germline loops: CDR1 SGHDT, CDR2 YYEEEE. The germline V and J ends were trimmed by 7 bases and 0 bases, with 11 bases remaining between them. The CDR3: CASGPLSSYNSPLHF. CDR3 DNA sequence: TGTGCCAGCGGGCCACTTAGCTCCTATAATTCACCCCTCCACTTT.

The rearrangement uses TRBV6-1 and TRBJ2-7; D perhaps matches TRBD1 (6 bases). Trimming left V 7 bases short and J 0 bases short, with 7 bases between. The germline V gene encodes CDR1 MNHNS and CDR2 SASEGT. CDR3 length: 12 amino acids. The CDR3 loop reads CASIQGSYEQYF. CDR3 bases: TGTGCCAGCATACAGGGCTCCTACGAGCAGTACTTC.